A selection of T cell receptor beta chains follows, all from one sample in a study of Tregs in tolerant kidney transplant recipients. Generated by immunoSEQ multiplex PCR, the TCRdb table keeps only in-frame clones and is missing some. This sample has 95,000 to 120,000 clones, with about 90% found just once. Here the sequenced sample was CD4+ T cells from blood, taken before the transplant. All receptors derive from a human donor who received a combined kidney and bone marrow transplant. The CDR3 runs from the conserved cysteine through the conserved F or W. Fields, in order: J gene, V gene, clone size, D gene, CDR3 DNA, CDR3 protein. A D gene is named only where the DNA matches it firmly. Only part of the rows carry a size: once, few, many, or a class if the clone is expanded.

>TRBJ2-2|TRBV7-2|-|-
TGTGCCAGCAGCTTAGCATCCCGGGGCAGGGGAACCGGGGAGCTGTTTTTT
CASSLASRGRGTGELFF
>TRBJ2-7|TRBV28|-|TRBD2
TGTGCCAGCAGTGCCCCGAGGACTAGCGGGTACGAGCAGTACTTC
CASSAPRTSGYEQYF
>TRBJ1-2|TRBV5-5|-|TRBD1
TGTGCCAGCAGCTTACGACAGGGGGACATCTATGGCTACACCTTC
CASSLRQGDIYGYTF
>TRBJ2-5|TRBV6-1|-|-
TGTGCCAGCAGCGCGGACACCCACGTCCAAGAGACCCAGTACTTC
CASSADTHVQETQYF
>TRBJ2-3|TRBV15|-|-
TGTGCCACCAGCACCACTACGGGGACGCAGTATTTT
CATSTTTGTQYF
>TRBJ2-3|TRBV5-1|-|-
TGCGCCAGCAGCTTCAGGCTAGCGAACACAGATACGCAGTATTTT
CASSFRLANTDTQYF
>TRBJ2-2|TRBV7-8|-|TRBD1
TGTGCCAGCAGCTTTACAGGGGCCATGAACACCGGGGAGCTGTTTTTT
CASSFTGAMNTGELFF
>TRBJ1-2|TRBV5-4|-|-
TGTGCCAGCAGCTTTAGGCAGGGACAAAATGGCTACACCTTC
CASSFRQGQNGYTF
>TRBJ1-1|TRBV18|few|-
TGTGCCAGCTCACCTCTTCCAGGGCGGACCGACACTGAAGCTTTCTTT
CASSPLPGRTDTEAFF
>TRBJ2-5|TRBV28|-|-
TGTGCCACTACGACAGGTGGGGAGACCCAGTACTTC
CATTTGGETQYF
>TRBJ2-1|TRBV7-6|-|-
TGTGCCAGCAGCCCACTAGCCGCATCCTACAATGAGCAGTTCTTC
CASSPLAASYNEQFF
>TRBJ2-5|TRBV5-1|-|-
TGCGCCAGCAGCTTGGCGGGGAAATTCAACCAAGAGACCCAGTACTTC
CASSLAGKFNQETQYF
>TRBJ2-7|TRBV7-8|-|-
TGTGCCAGCAGCTTGAAACAGGGTACCTACGAGCAGTACTTC
CASSLKQGTYEQYF
>TRBJ2-7|TRBV5-4|few|TRBD1
TGTGCCAGCAGCTTGGTGACAGGGGGCGAGCAGTACTTC
CASSLVTGGEQYF
>TRBJ2-3|TRBV15|-|TRBD2
TGTGCCACCAGAGGAGGGAGGGGTCAAGATACGCAGTATTTT
CATRGGRGQDTQYF
>TRBJ2-7|TRBV14|-|-
TGTGCCAGCAGCCCCTCTGGACAGCTGGGGCTTAAAAAGCAGTACTTC
CASSPSGQLGLKKQYF
>TRBJ1-5|TRBV7-2|-|TRBD1
TGTGCCAGCAGTCGGACAGGGGGGAATCAGCCCCAGCATTTT
CASSRTGGNQPQHF
>TRBJ1-5|TRBV7-2|-|TRBD1
TGTGCCAGCAGCGACAGGGTAGTAGGTCAGCCCCAGCATTTT
CASSDRVVGQPQHF
>TRBJ1-3|TRBV28|-|-
TGTGCCAGCAGCTCCACCGGACTCCTCTCTGGAAACACCATATATTTT
CASSSTGLLSGNTIYF
>TRBJ1-1|TRBV5-1|-|-
TGCGCCAGCAGCTTGGCCGGGGGGAACACTGAAGCTTTCTTT
CASSLAGGNTEAFF
>TRBJ1-2|TRBV27|-|-
TGTGCCAGCAGTTTTTCCAGGGACTATACCTATGGCTACACCTTC
CASSFSRDYTYGYTF
>TRBJ1-5|TRBV28|-|-
TGTGCCAGCAGTTGGCCAGGGCGGGGGAGCAATCAGCCCCAGCATTTT
CASSWPGRGSNQPQHF
>TRBJ2-7|TRBV6-1|once|TRBD2
TGTGCCAGCCAACAAGCGGGGCAGGCCTACGAGCAGTACTTC
CASQQAGQAYEQYF
>TRBJ1-3|TRBV15|-|TRBD1
TGTGCCACCAGCAGGGAGAGACAGGGGGCAGGTGGAAACACCATATATTTT
CATSRERQGAGGNTIYF
>TRBJ2-1|TRBV7-9|-|TRBD2
TGTGCCAGCAGCGTTAGCGGGGGGTGGGATGAGCAGTTCTTC
CASSVSGGWDEQFF
>TRBJ2-5|TRBV18|-|-
TGTGCCAGCTCACCACCCGGGGCCGGGGGGACCCAGTACTTC
CASSPPGAGGTQYF
>TRBJ1-6|TRBV6-5|-|TRBD1
TGTGCCAGCAGGGCCCGACAGGGGCCTTCACCCCTCCACTTT
CASRARQGPSPLHF
>TRBJ2-5|TRBV15|-|TRBD2
TGTGCCACCAGCAGAGATCCCCGCGGACTAGCGGGGCCGGGTAGAAAGACCCAGTACTTC
CATSRDPRGLAGPGRKTQYF
>TRBJ2-7|TRBV2|-|-
TGTGCCAGCAGGAACTCCGGGAAAACCTACGAGCAGTACTTC
CASRNSGKTYEQYF
>TRBJ2-5|TRBV6-5|-|-
TGTGCCAGCAGTTACCCCGAGCGTCGAGAGACCCAGTACTTC
CASSYPERRETQYF
>TRBJ2-3|TRBV15|-|TRBD2
TGTGCCACCAGCGGGCTAGCGGGGGGCCTCACAGATACGCAGTATTTT
CATSGLAGGLTDTQYF
>TRBJ2-1|TRBV2|-|TRBD2
TGTGCCAGCAGTGAGGGACTACGGGATGAGCAGTTCTTC
CASSEGLRDEQFF
>TRBJ1-2|TRBV6-5|-|TRBD1
TGTGCCAGCAGTCGGACAGGGACTAACTATGGCTACACCTTC
CASSRTGTNYGYTF
>TRBJ1-1|TRBV4-3|once|-
TGCGCCAGCAGCCAAGATCGAGGGTTGAACACTGAAGCTTTCTTT
CASSQDRGLNTEAFF
>TRBJ2-1|TRBV9|-|TRBD2
TGTGCCAGCAGCGAGGGACTAGCGGGAGTCAATGAGCAGTTCTTC
CASSEGLAGVNEQFF
>TRBJ2-7|TRBV10-3|-|TRBD2
TGTGCCATCAGTGACTGGACTAGCGGATCCTACGAGCAGTACTTC
CAISDWTSGSYEQYF
>TRBJ2-3|TRBV11-2|-|TRBD2
TGTGCGGTGAGGAGTAGCGGGAGCACAGATACGCAGTATTTT
CAVRSSGSTDTQYF
>TRBJ1-1|TRBV20-1|many|-
TGCAGTGCTAGTCAGGGTACTGAAGCTTTCTTT
CSASQGTEAFF
>TRBJ2-1|TRBV11-3|once|TRBD2
TGTGCCAGCAGCTTACTAGCGGGAGATATTGAGCAGTTCTTC
CASSLLAGDIEQFF
>TRBJ1-4|TRBV5-1|once|TRBD1
TGCGCCAGCAGCCGCTACAGGGGTGCGGATGAAAAACTGTTTTTT
CASSRYRGADEKLFF
>TRBJ2-2|TRBV13|-|-
TGTGCCAGCAGCAAGGGAAGACAGTGGATCTTGACCGGGGAGCTGTTTTTT
CASSKGRQWILTGELFF
>TRBJ2-5|TRBV13|-|TRBD1
TGTGCCAGCAGCTTTACCGGGACAGGGTTAGGAGAGACCCAGTACTTC
CASSFTGTGLGETQYF
>TRBJ1-1|TRBV6-4|-|-
TGTGCCAGCAGTGCGAACCGGGACTCCGGTGAAGCTTTCTTT
CASSANRDSGEAFF
>TRBJ2-5|TRBV18|once|-
TGTGCCAGCTCACCACCGATGGCAGAACAAGAGACCCAGTACTTC
CASSPPMAEQETQYF
>TRBJ2-5|TRBV28|-|-
TGTGCCAGCAGCCGAGGAGTTGAGACCCAGTACTTC
CASSRGVETQYF
>TRBJ1-2|TRBV28|-|-
TGTGCCAGCAACCAACGGGGGGGCGGCGGCTACACCTTC
CASNQRGGGGYTF
>TRBJ1-1|TRBV2|-|-
TGTGCCAGCAGTGAAGCGCCCCCTGAGTTCATGAACACTGAAGCTTTCTTT
CASSEAPPEFMNTEAFF
>TRBJ2-3|TRBV5-4|-|TRBD2
TGTGCCAGCAGCTTAGCGGGGGGTTTGGATACGCAGTATTTT
CASSLAGGLDTQYF
>TRBJ2-5|TRBV5-1|-|TRBD1
TGCGCCAGCAGCTCACCGGGACAGGAGCGAGAGACCCAGTACTTC
CASSSPGQERETQYF
>TRBJ2-1|TRBV28|-|TRBD2
TGTGCCAGCAGGGGGACAGGAAGTAGACTAGCGGGAAAGGGAGACAATGAGCAGTTCTTC
CASRGTGSRLAGKGDNEQFF
>TRBJ1-2|TRBV9|-|-
TGTGCCAGCAGCGTAGGATTCGAGGACTGGACTAACTATGGCTACACCTTC
CASSVGFEDWTNYGYTF
>TRBJ2-7|TRBV5-4|-|-
TGTGCCAGCAGCCCCACGGGGGTCCGGGACGAGCAGTACTTC
CASSPTGVRDEQYF
>TRBJ1-5|TRBV19|-|-
TGTGCCAGTAGTATACCAGGGGTACCCCCCGGGGCCCAGCATTTT
CASSIPGVPPGAQHF